These 4 T cell receptor beta chains were all obtained from the same sample, sequenced in a study of blood T cell repertoires in COVID-19. Assay used: immunoSEQ multiplex PCR; TCRdb lists only in-frame clones, some missing. Among some 200,000 clones listed, less than 85% were seen once. Source material: peripheral blood. These receptors came from a woman aged 70 to 79 with acute or convalescent COVID-19.

This chain uses TRBV12-3 or TRBV12-4 with TRBJ1-2, with unresolved D. The CDR3 loop spans 11 amino acids. V was pared by 9 bases and J by 2 bases, with 7 bases between. Written as DNA, the CDR3 is TGTGCCAGTAGCCAGAACTATGGCTACACCTTC. As protein: CASSQNYGYTF.

The chain carries TRBV9 and TRBJ1-6; 9 bases are shared with TRBD1. The CDR3 covers 15 residues. Germline lookup yields CDR1 SGDLS and CDR2 YYNGEE. The V and J ends lost 0 bases and 6 bases, in that order; junction bases with no gene match: 1. DNA of the CDR3: TGTGCCAGCAGCGTAGCGGGACAGGGTAATTCACCCCTCCACTTT. It yields the protein CASSVAGQGNSPLHF.

The V gene is TRBV5-1, the J gene TRBJ2-1, with a weak D call TRBD1 (6 bases). The CDR3 runs to 16 residues. Germline V lookup: CDR1 SGHRS, CDR2 YFSETQ. Trimming took off 5 bases at V and 0 bases at J, with 15 bases between the two ends. In DNA, the CDR3 is TGCGCCAGCAGGGTAACAGGGACCAGCTCCTACAATGAGCAGTTCTTC. Translating it yields CASRVTGTSSYNEQFF.

The rearrangement joins TRBV7-2 to TRBJ2-3; D perhaps matches TRBD2 (5 bases). This CDR3 contains 16 residues. V lost 6 bases to trimming and J lost 4 bases, with 20 bases between them. Germline CDR1 is SGHTA and CDR2 is FQGNSA. CDR3 bases: TGTGCCAGCAGTTTCCGGGCCCCGGTCGGGGCAGATACGCAGTATTTT. Its protein is CASSFRAPVGADTQYF.